A selection of T cell receptor beta chains follows, all from one sample in a study of blood T cell repertoires in COVID-19. The method was immunoSEQ multiplex PCR; TCRdb's version includes in-frame clones alone and lacks a portion of them. The sample lists roughly 250,000 clones; approximately 82% were seen once. Source material: peripheral blood. The receptors were sampled from an elderly woman with active or convalescent COVID-19. Each CDR3 is given with its conserved first and last residue. The D gene is left open where the match is weak. Expanded clones get a size class; other rows say once, few or many, or leave the size out.

>TRBD1|TRBV10-1|TRBJ2-2|.|15
TGCGCCAGCAGTGCGGACAGGGTTGGGGCCGGGGAGCTGTTTTTT
CASSADRVGAGELFF
>TRBD1|TRBV19|TRBJ1-5|.|14
TGTGCCAGTAGTGGGACAGCCAACAATCAGCCCCAGCATTTT
CASSGTANNQPQHF
>.|TRBV29-1|TRBJ2-7|once|16
TGCAGCGTTGAATCTGAAGGAGGGGGGGCGCTCGGAGAGCAGTACTTC
CSVESEGGGALGEQYF
>.|TRBV4-1|TRBJ2-1|.|16
TGCGCCAGCAGTCCTCACCTGCGAAGTGACTACAATGAGCAGTTCTTC
CASSPHLRSDYNEQFF
>.|TRBV28|TRBJ1-2|.|16
TGTGCCAGCAGTACAGCATCCCTCGACGCCCGTCGGGGCTACACCTTC
CASSTASLDARRGYTF
>.|TRBV6-5|TRBJ2-2|once|13
TGTGCCAGCAGCCCAGGACTCCTCGGGGAGCTGTTTTTT
CASSPGLLGELFF
>TRBD2|TRBV5-1|TRBJ2-7|.|15
TGCGCCAGCAGCCCCCCTACTGCGGGAGGGTACGAGCAGTACTTC
CASSPPTAGGYEQYF
>.|TRBV5-4|TRBJ2-5|.|16
TGTGCCAGCAGCGAAGGTAATTGGCAGCGCCAAGAGACCCAGTACTTC
CASSEGNWQRQETQYF
>TRBD1|TRBV6-5|TRBJ1-1|.|12
TGTGCCAGCAGCCCGACAGGGTTTGAAGCTTTCTTT
CASSPTGFEAFF
>.|TRBV11-2|TRBJ2-7|.|15
TGTGCCAGCAGCTTAGGGCCCCCGGACAGCTACGAGCAGTACTTC
CASSLGPPDSYEQYF
>.|TRBV10-1|TRBJ2-3|.|13
TGCGCCAGCAGTGACCCGAGCACAGATACGCAGTATTTT
CASSDPSTDTQYF
>.|TRBV10-3|TRBJ1-6|.|12
TGTGCCATCACCGGGGGGAATTCACCCCTCCACTTT
CAITGGNSPLHF
>.|TRBV29-1|TRBJ1-1|.|14
TGCAGCGTCCCCCGGGAACCCGGAGGGACTGAAGCTTTCTTT
CSVPREPGGTEAFF
>TRBD2|TRBV7-9|TRBJ2-5|.|16
TGTGCCAGCAGCAGAGGGACTAGCGGGGGAGAGGAGACCCAGTACTTC
CASSRGTSGGEETQYF
>TRBD2|TRBV19|TRBJ2-3|.|18
TGTGCCAGTAGTATACAGGCTAGCGGGGGTTCGGGGCAAAATACGCAGTATTTT
CASSIQASGGSGQNTQYF
>.|TRBV6-6|TRBJ1-2|few|14
TGTGCCAGCAGTGATCGGGAAGATAGCTATGGCTACACCTTC
CASSDREDSYGYTF
>.|TRBV28|TRBJ1-3|few|15
TGTGCCAGCACCCTCATTCCGGGGGTAGGAAACACCATATATTTT
CASTLIPGVGNTIYF
>TRBD2|TRBV5-1|TRBJ2-5|once|18
TGCGCCAGCAGCCAAGGGACTAGCGGGAGGAGGATTAAAGAGACCCAGTACTTC
CASSQGTSGRRIKETQYF
>.|TRBV15|TRBJ1-2|.|13
TGTGCCACCAGCATTGACATTTCCTATGGCTACACCTTC
CATSIDISYGYTF
>TRBD1|TRBV3-1/TRBV3-2|TRBJ1-6|.|15
TGTGCCAGCAGCCACCCGGGGACAGCAAATTCACCCCTCCACTTT
CASSHPGTANSPLHF
>.|TRBV28|TRBJ1-2|.|12
TGTGCCACTAGACAGTCTAACTATGGCTACACCTTC
CATRQSNYGYTF
>TRBD1|TRBV25-1|TRBJ1-3|.|14
TGTGCCAGCGAGGACAGGGCGTCTGGAAACACCATATATTTT
CASEDRASGNTIYF
>.|TRBV5-4|TRBJ2-7|.|14
TGTGCCAGCAGCCTGCCAGGGGCCTCCTACGAGCAGTACTTC
CASSLPGASYEQYF
>TRBD2|TRBV11-2|TRBJ2-7|.|15
TGTGCCAGCACTTCATGGGTAGCGGGTAATTACGAGCAGTACTTC
CASTSWVAGNYEQYF
>TRBD1|TRBV6-6|TRBJ1-4|few|14
TGTGCCAGCAGCCGACGGACAGGGAACGAAAAACTGTTTTTT
CASSRRTGNEKLFF
>TRBD2|TRBV5-1|TRBJ2-3|.|16
TGCGCCAGCAGCCCCCGGACTAGCGGTTCTTATGGTACGCAGTATTTT
CASSPRTSGSYGTQYF
>.|TRBV3-1/TRBV3-2|TRBJ1-5|.|13
TGTGCCAGCAGCCAAGACGGGACTACAGCCCAGCATTTT
CASSQDGTTAQHF
>TRBD2|TRBV4-1|TRBJ2-7|.|15
TGCGCCAGCAGCCAAACTAGCGGGTTTTCCTACGAGCAGTACTTC
CASSQTSGFSYEQYF
>.|TRBV5-1|TRBJ2-3|once|14
TGCGCCAGCAGCTGGGGGGTTAGCACAGATACGCAGTATTTT
CASSWGVSTDTQYF
>.|TRBV11-3|TRBJ2-1|.|15
TGTGCCAGCAGCTTAGTCGGGAGCCGCACGGATGAGCAGTTCTTC
CASSLVGSRTDEQFF
>.|TRBV5-6|TRBJ2-7|.|16
TGTGCCAGCAGCTCCCTCAGGGCAACTCACTCCTACGAGCAGTACTTC
CASSSLRATHSYEQYF
>.|TRBV4-1|TRBJ1-5|few|15
TGCGCCAGCAGCCAAGACGGACAGCACAATCAGCCCCAGCATTTT
CASSQDGQHNQPQHF
>TRBD1|TRBV18|TRBJ1-1|.|14
TGTGCCAGCTCACCCCTGACAGGGGGCACTGAAGCTTTCTTT
CASSPLTGGTEAFF
>TRBD2|TRBV6-5|TRBJ2-5|.|13
TGTGCCACCGGAGGACTAGCGGAAGAGACCCAGTACTTC
CATGGLAEETQYF
>.|TRBV12-3/TRBV12-4|TRBJ1-1|few|12
TGTGCCAGCAGTCTCGGACAGCTTGAAGCTTTCTTT
CASSLGQLEAFF
>TRBD1|TRBV30|TRBJ1-1|.|14
TGTGCCGGACGACAGGGGGGGCTGAACACTGAAGCTTTCTTT
CAGRQGGLNTEAFF
>.|TRBV29-1|TRBJ2-5|.|10
TGCAGCGTTGCTCCGGAGACCCAGTACTTC
CSVAPETQYF
>.|TRBV28|TRBJ2-1|.|14
TGTGCCAGCAGTTTCGCGGGACCCGCGTATAAGCAGTTCTTC
CASSFAGPAYKQFF
>TRBD2|TRBV19|TRBJ2-2|.|15
TGTGCCAGTAGTATAACGGGGGGGCGCACCGGGGAGCTGTTTTTT
CASSITGGRTGELFF
>.|TRBV11-2|TRBJ2-3|.|14
TGTGCCACATCGGATGCGGGGAACACAGATACGCAGTATTTT
CATSDAGNTDTQYF
>.|TRBV5-5|TRBJ1-1|.|15
TGTGCCAGCAGCCTCATGGGAGGGGCGAACACTGAAGCTTTCTTT
CASSLMGGANTEAFF